A selection of T cell receptor beta chains follows, all from one sample in a study of T cell changes during pregnancy in multiple sclerosis. The table came from immunoSEQ multiplex PCR; TCRdb's copy has only in-frame clones and leaves some out. In the table there are under 30,000 clones, 86% of which are singletons. Specimen: CD4+ T cells from peripheral blood mononuclear cells, collected in the first trimester of pregnancy. The receptors derive from a female donor in good health, enrolled as a control in a pregnancy study. Both conserved end residues are part of each CDR3. Each record gives: J gene, clone size, D gene, V gene, CDR3 protein, CDR3 DNA. D genes are given only for firm matches. A clone size is listed for some rows: how often the clone was seen (once, few, many), or a class if it is expanded.

TRBJ1-2 . . TRBV7-2 CASSFPPRGYTF TGTGCCAGCAGCTTTCCCCCGAGGGGCTACACCTTC
TRBJ2-7 once TRBD1 TRBV7-2 CASSRDRVDEQYF TGTGCCAGCAGCCGGGACAGGGTAGACGAGCAGTACTTC
TRBJ2-5 . TRBD2 TRBV4-2 CASSQQRGSETQYF TGTGCCAGCAGCCAGCAGCGGGGTTCAGAGACCCAGTACTTC
TRBJ1-3 once TRBD1 TRBV6-5 CASSGQGFHGNTIYF TGTGCCAGCAGTGGACAGGGTTTTCATGGAAACACCATATATTTT
TRBJ1-2 once TRBD1 TRBV2 CASSPIGTGGYTF TGTGCCAGCAGTCCGATTGGGACAGGTGGCTACACCTTC
TRBJ2-5 . TRBD2 TRBV18 CASSLPVPAGQETQYF TGTGCCAGCTCACTTCCTGTCCCAGCGGGACAAGAGACCCAGTACTTC
TRBJ2-1 . TRBD1 TRBV11-2 CASSLGLTGNHNEQFF TGTGCCAGCAGCTTAGGCTTGACAGGGAACCACAATGAGCAGTTCTTC
TRBJ1-3 . TRBD1 TRBV9 CASSVAQGGGNTIYF TGTGCCAGCAGCGTAGCACAGGGGGGTGGAAACACCATATATTTT
TRBJ2-3 once TRBD1 TRBV14 CASSPWTGSSTDTQYF TGTGCCAGCAGCCCATGGACAGGGTCTAGCACAGATACGCAGTATTTT
TRBJ1-1 . . TRBV7-2 CASSLVGVLTEAFF TGTGCCAGCAGCTTAGTCGGGGTCTTAACTGAAGCTTTCTTT
TRBJ1-2 . . TRBV30 CAWPAGGGGYTF TGTGCCTGGCCCGCTGGGGGCGGGGGCTACACCTTC
TRBJ2-7 once . TRBV18 CASSPPEMGKGSYEQYF TGTGCCAGCTCACCACCGGAAATGGGGAAGGGGTCCTACGAGCAGTACTTC
TRBJ1-5 few . TRBV28 CATLPRRVGNQPQHF TGTGCCACCCTTCCCCGCAGGGTAGGCAATCAGCCCCAGCATTTT
TRBJ2-1 . TRBD2 TRBV29-1 CSVERGSSYNEQFF TGCAGCGTTGAGCGGGGGAGCTCCTACAATGAGCAGTTCTTC
TRBJ2-7 . . TRBV5-6 CASSPDNNPYEQYF TGTGCCAGCAGCCCGGACAATAATCCCTACGAGCAGTACTTC
TRBJ1-2 . TRBD1 TRBV19 CASSRRQGFYGYTF TGTGCCAGTAGTAGGAGACAGGGGTTCTATGGCTACACCTTC
TRBJ1-1 . . TRBV2 CASGLTGVNTEAFF TGTGCCAGCGGCCTGACGGGAGTGAACACTGAAGCTTTCTTT
TRBJ1-1 . . TRBV9 CASSSGGGFTEAFF TGTGCCAGCAGCTCGGGGGGGGGTTTCACTGAAGCTTTCTTT
TRBJ2-2 . . TRBV5-6 CASSLAYGRNTGELFF TGTGCCAGCAGCTTGGCCTACGGGAGGAACACCGGGGAGCTGTTTTTT